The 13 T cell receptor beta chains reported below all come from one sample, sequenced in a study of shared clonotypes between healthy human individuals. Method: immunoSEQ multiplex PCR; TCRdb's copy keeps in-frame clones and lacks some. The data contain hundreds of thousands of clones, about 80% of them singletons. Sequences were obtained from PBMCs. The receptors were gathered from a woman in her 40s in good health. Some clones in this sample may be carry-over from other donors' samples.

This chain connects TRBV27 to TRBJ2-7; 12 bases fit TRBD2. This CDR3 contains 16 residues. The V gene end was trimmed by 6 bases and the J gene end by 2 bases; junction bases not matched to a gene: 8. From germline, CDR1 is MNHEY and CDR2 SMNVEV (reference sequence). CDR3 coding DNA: TGTGCCAGCAGGCCTACCGGACTAGCGGGAACCTACGAGCAGTACTTC. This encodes CASRPTGLAGTYEQYF.

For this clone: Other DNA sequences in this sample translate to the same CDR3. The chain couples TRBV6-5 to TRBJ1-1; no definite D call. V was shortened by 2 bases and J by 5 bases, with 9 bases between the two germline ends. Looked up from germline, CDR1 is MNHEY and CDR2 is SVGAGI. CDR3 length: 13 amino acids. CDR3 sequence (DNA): TGTGCCAGCAGTTACCGGGTTGGTACTGAAGCTTTCTTT. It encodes CASSYRVGTEAFF.

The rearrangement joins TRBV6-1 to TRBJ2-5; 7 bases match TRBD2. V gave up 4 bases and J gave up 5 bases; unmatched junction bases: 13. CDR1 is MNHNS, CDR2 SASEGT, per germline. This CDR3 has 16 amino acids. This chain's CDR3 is CASSGPWGGISETQYF. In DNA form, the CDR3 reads TGTGCCAGCAGTGGCCCCTGGGGGGGGATTTCGGAGACCCAGTACTTC.

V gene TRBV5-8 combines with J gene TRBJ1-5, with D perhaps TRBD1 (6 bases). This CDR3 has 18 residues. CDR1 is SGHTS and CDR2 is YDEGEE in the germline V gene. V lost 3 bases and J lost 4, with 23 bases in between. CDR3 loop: CASSSERGDLTLNQPQHF. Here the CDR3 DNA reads TGTGCCAGCAGCTCCGAGAGGGGGGACCTGACTTTAAATCAGCCCCAGCATTTT.

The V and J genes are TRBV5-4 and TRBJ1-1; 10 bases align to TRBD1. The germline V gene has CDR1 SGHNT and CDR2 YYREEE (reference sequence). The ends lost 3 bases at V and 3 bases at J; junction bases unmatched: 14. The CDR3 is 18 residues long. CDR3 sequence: CASSSALGTGVRDTEAFF. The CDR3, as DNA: TGTGCCAGCAGCTCCGCTTTAGGGACAGGGGTACGGGACACTGAAGCTTTCTTT. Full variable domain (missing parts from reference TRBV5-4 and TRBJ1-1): ETGVTQSPTHLIKTRGQQVTLRCSSQSGHNTVSWYQQALGQGPQFIFQYYREEENGRGNFPPRFSGLQFPNYSSELNVNALELDDSALYLCASSSALGTGVRDTEAFFGQGTRLTVV.

CDR3 amino acids: CASSLVPLLAGDHEQYF. CDR3 DNA: TGCGCCAGCAGCTTGGTGCCCTTGCTAGCGGGAGACCACGAGCAGTACTTC. This chain links TRBV5-1 with TRBJ2-7; 10 bases line up with TRBD2. V lost 0 bases to trimming and J lost 5 bases; unmatched junction nucleotides: 11. This CDR3 region has 17 residues. The germline V gene has CDR1 SGHRS and CDR2 YFSETQ.

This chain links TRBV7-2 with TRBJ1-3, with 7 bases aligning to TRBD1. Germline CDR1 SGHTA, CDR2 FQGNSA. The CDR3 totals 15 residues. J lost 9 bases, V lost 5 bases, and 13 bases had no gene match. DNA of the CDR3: TGTGCCAGCAGCCCACGGACAGGCTCAAGGGGCACCATATATTTT. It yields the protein CASSPRTGSRGTIYF.

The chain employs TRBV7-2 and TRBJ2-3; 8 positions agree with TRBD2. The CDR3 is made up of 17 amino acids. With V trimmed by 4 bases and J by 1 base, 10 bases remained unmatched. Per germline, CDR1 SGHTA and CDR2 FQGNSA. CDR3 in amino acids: CASSSGAGAMGTDTQYF. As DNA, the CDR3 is TGTGCCAGCAGCTCTGGAGCGGGAGCGATGGGCACAGATACGCAGTATTTT.

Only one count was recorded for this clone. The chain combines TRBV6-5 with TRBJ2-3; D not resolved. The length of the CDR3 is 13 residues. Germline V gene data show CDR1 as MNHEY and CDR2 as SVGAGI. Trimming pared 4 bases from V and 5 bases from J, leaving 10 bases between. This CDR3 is CASSSLEKDTQYF. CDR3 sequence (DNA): TGTGCCAGCAGTTCCCTAGAGAAAGATACGCAGTATTTT.

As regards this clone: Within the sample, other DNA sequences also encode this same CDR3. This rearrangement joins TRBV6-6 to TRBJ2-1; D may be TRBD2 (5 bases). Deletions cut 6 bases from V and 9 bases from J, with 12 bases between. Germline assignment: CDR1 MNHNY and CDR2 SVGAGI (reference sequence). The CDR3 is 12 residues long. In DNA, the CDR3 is TGTGCCAGCAGACTCCAGGACTTTGAGCAGTTCTTC. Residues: CASRLQDFEQFF.

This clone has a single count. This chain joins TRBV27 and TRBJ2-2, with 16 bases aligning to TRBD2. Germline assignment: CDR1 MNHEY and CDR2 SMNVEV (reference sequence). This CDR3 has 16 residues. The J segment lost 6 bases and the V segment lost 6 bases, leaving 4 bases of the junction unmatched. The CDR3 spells CASRGLAGGPAGELFF. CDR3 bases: TGTGCCAGCAGGGGACTAGCGGGAGGGCCGGCCGGGGAGCTGTTTTTT.

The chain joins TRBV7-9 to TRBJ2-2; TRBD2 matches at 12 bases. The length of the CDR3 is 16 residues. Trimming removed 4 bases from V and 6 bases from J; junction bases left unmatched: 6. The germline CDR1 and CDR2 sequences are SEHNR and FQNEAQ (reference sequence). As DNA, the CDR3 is TGTGCCAGCAGCTCGCTAGCGGGAGGGCCGTCCGGGGAGCTGTTTTTT. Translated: CASSSLAGGPSGELFF.

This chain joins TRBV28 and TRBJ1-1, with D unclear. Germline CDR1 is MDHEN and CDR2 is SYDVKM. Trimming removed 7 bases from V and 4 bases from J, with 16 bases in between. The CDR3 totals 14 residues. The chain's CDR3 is CASTLDDPITEAFF. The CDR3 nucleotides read TGTGCCAGCACCCTGGACGATCCCATCACTGAAGCTTTCTTT. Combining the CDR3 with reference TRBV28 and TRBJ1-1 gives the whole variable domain DVKVTQSSRYLVKRTGEKVFLECVQDMDHENMFWYRQDPGLGLRLIYFSYDVKMKEKGDIPEGYSVSREKKERFSLILESASTNQTSMYLCASTLDDPITEAFFGQGTRLTVV.